Following are 20 T cell receptor beta chains from one sample sequenced in a study of blood T cell repertoires in COVID-19. Method: immunoSEQ multiplex PCR; TCRdb's copy keeps in-frame clones and lacks some. The sample carries about 52,000 clones, 80% to 90% recorded once. The sequencing input was peripheral blood. The receptors derive from a man aged 70-80 years with acute or convalescent COVID-19.

The V gene is TRBV11-1, the J gene TRBJ1-1, with 7 bases that match TRBD1. Germline V gene data show CDR1 as SGHAT and CDR2 as FQDESV (reference sequence). The length of the CDR3 is 14 residues. V was pared by 3 bases and J by 5 bases, with 6 bases of the junction left unmatched. The CDR3 nucleotides read TGTGCCAGCAGCTTGAACAGGGGAGGAACTGAAGCTTTCTTT. Translating it yields CASSLNRGGTEAFF. Using reference TRBV11-1 and TRBJ1-1 for the parts outside the CDR3, the full variable domain is EAEVAQSPRYKITEKSQAVAFWCDPISGHATLYWYRQILGQGPELLVQFQDESVVDDSQLPKDRFSAERLKGVDSTLKIQPAELGDSAMYLCASSLNRGGTEAFFGQGTRLTVV.

The chain couples TRBV7-8 to TRBJ2-3; possible D gene TRBD1, 7 bases. V was shortened by 1 base and J by 2 bases, with 16 bases between the two germline ends. The CDR3 extends over 17 amino acids. Germline loops: CDR1 SGHVS, CDR2 FQNEAQ. The CDR3 region has the DNA TGTGCCAGCAGCTTAGGGGTCGCAGGGGGGCCCACAGATACGCAGTATTTT. This codes for CASSLGVAGGPTDTQYF.

The chain is built from TRBV5-1 and TRBJ2-5, with TRBD1 matching 8 bases. Germline V gene sequence: CDR1 SGHRS, CDR2 YFSETQ. V trimming: 0 bases; J trimming: 4 bases; junction bases outside the gene matches: 5. CDR3 length: 15 residues. The CDR3, as DNA: TGCGCCAGCAGCTTGGAGCAGGGGGCGGGAGAGACCCAGTACTTC. Residues: CASSLEQGAGETQYF.

The chain combines TRBV5-5 with TRBJ2-7, with 11 bases identical to TRBD1. This CDR3 region has 13 residues. V gave up 4 bases and J gave up 4 bases; unmatched junction bases: 1. Germline lookup yields CDR1 SGHKS and CDR2 YYEKEE (reference sequence). CDR3 loop: CASSRDRGYEQYV. In DNA form, the CDR3 reads TGTGCCAGCAGCCGGGACAGGGGGTACGAGCAGTACGTC.

This clone was recorded once. The rearrangement joins TRBV9 to TRBJ2-1; 9 bases align to TRBD2. In germline, CDR1 is SGDLS, CDR2 YYNGEE. V shed 0 bases and J 0 bases; nucleotides not matched to a gene: 10. This CDR3 is 19 amino acids long. For the CDR3, the DNA is TGTGCCAGCAGCGTAGGAGCTAGCGGGGCTCTCCCCTCCTACAATGAGCAGTTCTTC. Amino acid sequence: CASSVGASGALPSYNEQFF. The full variable domain, rest sourced from reference TRBV9 and TRBJ2-1, is DSGVTQTPKHLITATGQRVTLRCSPRSGDLSVYWYQQSLDQGLQFLIQYYNGEERAKGNILERFSAQQFPDLHSELNLSSLELGDSALYFCASSVGASGALPSYNEQFFGPGTRLTVL.

This clone occurred once. The chain has TRBV7-2 and TRBJ2-2; perhaps TRBD1 as D (6 bases). This CDR3 spans 14 amino acids. Trimming pared 5 bases from V and 0 bases from J, leaving 7 bases between. Germline CDR1 SGHTA, CDR2 FQGNSA. CDR3: CASSAGANTGELFF. The CDR3 bases are TGTGCCAGCAGCGCAGGGGCGAACACCGGGGAGCTGTTTTTT.

The rearrangement links TRBV24-1 to TRBJ2-1; the match to TRBD2 covers 7 bases. The CDR3 length is 17 residues. CDR1 KGHDR and CDR2 SFDVKD come from the germline V gene. V gave up 0 bases and J gave up 0 bases; unmatched junction bases: 4. Written as DNA, the CDR3 is TGTGCCACCAGTGATTTGCAGGGCGGGGGCTCCTACAATGAGCAGTTCTTC. This sequence encodes CATSDLQGGGSYNEQFF.

The V gene is TRBV10-3, the J gene TRBJ1-5; 7 positions match TRBD1. Trimming took 1 base from V and 1 from J; bases not matched to a gene: 7. CDR3 length: 17 amino acids. CDR1 is ENHRY, CDR2 SYGVKD, per germline. In DNA, the CDR3 is TGTGCCATCAGTGAGTTTACAGGGGCTAGGAGCAATCAGCCCCAGCATTTT. Residues: CAISEFTGARSNQPQHF.

The chain combines TRBV5-1 with TRBJ2-1; TRBD2 matches 7 bases. The V and J ends lost 3 bases and 5 bases, in that order; junction bases with no gene match: 8. Germline V gene lookup returns CDR1 SGHRS and CDR2 YFSETQ. The CDR3 loop spans 15 amino acids. CDR3 region: CASSSYTSANNEQFF. In DNA form, the CDR3 reads TGCGCCAGCAGCTCCTACACTAGCGCCAACAATGAGCAGTTCTTC.

The chain employs TRBV7-2 and TRBJ1-2; D remains unclear. Germline V gene lookup returns CDR1 SGHTA and CDR2 FQGNSA. The CDR3 is 13 amino acids. V was shortened by 2 bases and J by 7 bases, with 11 bases between the two germline ends. CDR3 residues: CASSLQSYGGYTF. The DNA of the CDR3 is TGTGCCAGCAGCTTACAATCGTACGGTGGCTACACCTTC. Supplemented by reference TRBV7-2 and TRBJ1-2, the full variable domain reads GAGVSQSPSNKVTEKGKDVELRCDPISGHTALYWYRQSLGQGLEFLIYFQGNSAPDKSGLPSDRFSAERTGGSVSTLTIQRTQQEDSAVYLCASSLQSYGGYTFGSGTRLTVV.

The CDR3 DNA reads TGTGCCTGGAGGATGTTGCAGGGGCTTAACACCGGGGAGCTGTTTTTT. This gives the protein CAWRMLQGLNTGELFF. This sequence joins TRBV30 and TRBJ2-2; possibly TRBD1 for D (6 bases). The germline V gene has CDR1 GTSNPN and CDR2 SVGIG (reference sequence). The V end was cut by 3 bases, the J end by 2 bases, with 16 bases between. CDR3 length: 16 residues.

The chain has TRBV5-4 and TRBJ2-3, with 8 bases lining up with TRBD2. With 6 bases clipped from V and 1 base from J, the junction kept 7 bases outside the gene matches. The CDR3 has 15 amino acids. CDR1 SGHNT and CDR2 YYREEE come from the germline V gene (reference sequence). DNA for the CDR3: TGTGCCAGCAAAATAATGCGGGAGGGCACAGATACGCAGTATTTT. Translated, it gives CASKIMREGTDTQYF.

This clone has a handful of counts. V gene TRBV18 combines with J gene TRBJ1-1, with a possible D match to TRBD1 (5 bases). Germline V gene data show CDR1 as KGHSH and CDR2 as LQKENI. This CDR3 contains 14 residues. Deletions cut 8 bases from V and 0 bases from J, with 13 bases between. The CDR3 loop is CASAVSGVNTEAFF. The CDR3 nucleotides read TGTGCCAGCGCCGTATCGGGGGTGAACACTGAAGCTTTCTTT.

V gene TRBV7-8 combines with J gene TRBJ1-5, with 10 positions matching TRBD1. V trimming: 2 bases; J trimming: 6 bases; junction bases outside the gene matches: 7. From germline, CDR1 is SGHVS and CDR2 FQNEAQ. CDR3 size: 16 residues. For the CDR3, the DNA is TGTGCCAGCAGCTTAATACGACAGGGGGCGAGTCAGCCCCAGCATTTT. Translated: CASSLIRQGASQPQHF.

This chain connects TRBV18 to TRBJ1-2, with 8 bases aligning to TRBD1. The junction had 12 bases not matched to a gene; V was cut back by 6 bases and J by 6 bases. Germline CDR1 is KGHSH and CDR2 is LQKENI. The CDR3 consists of 15 residues. DNA of the CDR3: TGTGCCAGCTCGTATTCAGGGGGCAATAGGAATGGCTACACCTTC. Translation gives CASSYSGGNRNGYTF.

The rearrangement uses TRBV9 and TRBJ2-6; D is perhaps TRBD1 (5 bases). The CDR3 extends over 21 amino acids. Germline CDR1 is SGDLS and CDR2 is YYNGEE. V dropped 3 bases and J dropped 0 bases, with 25 bases sitting between them. CDR3: CASSGRNLRDSKHSGANVLTF. The CDR3 region has the DNA TGTGCCAGCAGCGGCCGGAATCTGAGAGACAGCAAACACTCTGGGGCCAACGTCCTGACTTTC.

CDR3 region: CASSSQGRSTDTQYF. The CDR3 bases are TGCGCCAGCAGCTCCCAGGGGCGTAGCACAGATACGCAGTATTTT. The chain employs TRBV5-1 and TRBJ2-3, with a tentative D call TRBD1 (6 bases). The CDR3 is made up of 15 amino acids. V lost 3 bases to trimming and J lost 0 bases, with 11 bases between them. In germline, CDR1 is SGHRS, CDR2 YFSETQ.

The V gene is TRBV27, the J gene TRBJ1-2; possibly TRBD1 for D (6 bases). This CDR3 has 14 residues. Trimming took 5 bases from V and 4 from J, leaving 14 bases between them. CDR1 is MNHEY, CDR2 SMNVEV, per germline (reference sequence). The DNA for the CDR3 is TGTGCCAGCAGTCCCGACAGGACCTCCTATGGCTACACCTTC. Translation gives CASSPDRTSYGYTF.

The sample holds one count of this clone. The chain couples TRBV10-1 to TRBJ1-2, with a possible D match to TRBD1 (6 bases). The CDR3 runs 14 residues. With 7 bases removed from V and 0 bases from J, the gap between germline ends came to 12 bases. The V gene's germline CDR1 is WNHNN and CDR2 SYGVQD (reference sequence). CDR3 protein: CASNRTVSNYGYTF. The CDR3, as DNA: TGCGCCAGCAATAGGACAGTATCTAACTATGGCTACACCTTC.

The chain carries TRBV18 and TRBJ1-1; TRBD1 agrees at 8 bases. Germline trimming cut 1 base from V and 5 bases from J; bases unmatched to any gene: 12. The CDR3 sequence is 17 residues long. From germline, CDR1 is KGHSH and CDR2 LQKENI. Here the CDR3 DNA reads TGTGCCAGCTCACCACAGAGGACCCACAGGGGGTTGACTGAAGCTTTCTTT. This encodes CASSPQRTHRGLTEAFF.